A selection of T cell receptor beta chains follows, all from one sample in a study of blood T cells in healthy people across ages. Using its own MiXCR run on the 5' RACE reads, TCRdb lists one record per CDR3 protein. Among fewer than 1,000,000 distinct CDR3 sequences listed, about half were seen once. The sample comprised blood. These receptors were taken from an elderly man in good health. Both conserved end residues are part of each CDR3. Each record gives: V gene, clone size, J gene, D gene, CDR3 protein, CDR3 DNA. D genes are given only for firm matches. The size of a clone is reported for some rows only, either as once, few or many, or as a class for expanded clones.

>TRBV12-3/TRBV12-4|once|TRBJ2-3|NA
CARGTTDTQYF
TGTGCCAGAGGGACCACAGATACGCAGTATTTT
>TRBV5-1|NA|TRBJ2-7|NA
CASSVDRNNEQYF
TGCGCCAGCAGCGTGGATAGAAACAATGAGCAGTACTTC
>TRBV20-1|NA|TRBJ1-5|NA
CSASELNQPQHF
TGCAGTGCGTCGGAACTCAATCAGCCCCAGCATTTT
>TRBV11-1|NA|TRBJ2-3|NA
CASSKAGRHTDTQYF
TGTGCCAGCAGCAAGGCGGGACGCCACACAGATACGCAGTATTTT
>TRBV18|once|TRBJ2-7|NA
CASSPLASSDEQYF
TGTGCCAGCTCACCACTCGCAAGTAGCGACGAGCAGTACTTC
>TRBV6-1|NA|TRBJ2-2|NA
CASSPPQLGKDTGELFF
TGTGCCAGCAGTCCCCCTCAGCTGGGAAAGGACACCGGGGAGCTGTTTTTT
>TRBV4-3|NA|TRBJ2-5|TRBD2
CASSRFPGGQETQYF
TGCGCCAGCAGCCGCTTTCCGGGGGGTCAAGAGACCCAGTACTTC
>TRBV27|NA|TRBJ2-7|TRBD1
CASSPQGRTGGYEQYF
TGTGCCAGCAGTCCCCAAGGGAGGACAGGGGGCTACGAGCAGTACTTC
>TRBV3-1|NA|TRBJ1-1|TRBD1
CASSRRTGEVGDTEAFF
TGTGCCAGCAGCCGACGGACAGGGGAAGTCGGAGACACTGAAGCTTTCTTT
>TRBV6-2/TRBV6-3|few|TRBJ2-7|NA
CASSPGEAYEQYF
TGTGCCAGCTCCCCAGGGGAGGCCTACGAGCAGTACTTC
>TRBV3-1|NA|TRBJ1-1|NA
CASSQVARLNTEAFF
TGTGCCAGCAGCCAAGTCGCCAGACTGAACACTGAAGCTTTCTTT
>TRBV27|few|TRBJ2-7|NA
CASSFGSPPYEQYF
TGTGCCAGCAGTTTCGGGTCCCCCCCCTATGAGCAGTACTTC
>TRBV7-2|NA|TRBJ2-7|NA
CASNPLVGDPYEQYF
TGTGCCAGCAACCCTCTAGTGGGAGATCCCTACGAGCAGTACTTC
>TRBV20-1|NA|TRBJ2-5|TRBD1
CSASPVDRGGETQYF
TGCAGTGCTAGCCCCGTAGACAGGGGAGGAGAGACCCAGTACTTC
>TRBV6-2/TRBV6-3|once|TRBJ2-7|NA
CASSYSPGTSLYEQYF
TGTGCCAGCAGTTACTCTCCCGGGACGAGTCTGTACGAGCAGTACTTC
>TRBV5-1|few|TRBJ2-1|NA
CASSWDPYNEQFF
TGCGCCAGCAGCTGGGACCCTTACAATGAGCAGTTCTTC
>TRBV5-1|few|TRBJ1-2|NA
CASSTDGYGYTF
TGCGCCAGCAGCACGGACGGCTATGGCTACACCTTC
>TRBV5-1|NA|TRBJ2-6|TRBD1
CASSSLGQGAGANVLTF
TGCGCCAGCAGCTCTCTCGGACAGGGTGCTGGGGCCAACGTCCTGACTTTC
>TRBV27|many|TRBJ1-6|TRBD1
CASSLLDRGNSPLHF
TGTGCCAGCAGTCTATTGGACAGGGGCAATTCACCCCTCCACTTT
>TRBV20-1|once|TRBJ1-5|NA
CSAYPGSGGNQPQHF
TGCAGTGCCTACCCGGGCTCTGGGGGGAATCAGCCCCAGCATTTT
>TRBV7-2|NA|TRBJ2-7|TRBD2
CASSLGGGRAGYEQYF
TGTGCCAGCAGCTTAGGAGGCGGGAGGGCCGGCTACGAGCAGTACTTC
>TRBV20-1|NA|TRBJ1-4|NA
CSARDVQAVAEKLFF
TGCAGTGCTAGAGATGTACAGGCGGTGGCCGAAAAACTGTTTTTT
>TRBV7-2|many|TRBJ2-5|NA
CASSYVPSVETQYF
TGTGCCAGCAGCTACGTCCCTAGCGTGGAGACCCAGTACTTC
>TRBV2|NA|TRBJ2-5|NA
CASRSNVGETQYF
TGTGCCAGCAGATCTAATGTCGGGGAGACCCAGTACTTC
>TRBV5-1|NA|TRBJ2-1|NA
CASSLLSNNEQFF
TGCGCCAGCAGCTTGCTGTCTAACAATGAGCAGTTCTTC
>TRBV12-3/TRBV12-4|many|TRBJ2-3|NA
CASTLSGGRVPDTQYF
TGTGCCAGCACTTTGTCCGGGGGGCGCGTCCCAGATACGCAGTATTTT
>TRBV28|many|TRBJ2-1|TRBD1
CASSSENRGRGYNEQFF
TGTGCCAGCAGCAGTGAGAACAGGGGGCGAGGGTACAATGAGCAGTTCTTC
>TRBV6-5|NA|TRBJ1-1|TRBD1
CASSTGTDMNTEAFF
TGTGCCAGCAGTACCGGGACAGACATGAACACTGAAGCTTTCTTT
>TRBV18|NA|TRBJ1-5|NA
CASSPSRGSNQPQHF
TGTGCCAGCTCACCCAGCAGGGGAAGCAATCAGCCCCAGCATTTT
>TRBV20-1|NA|TRBJ2-7|NA
CSAGSHPDRLSDEQYF
TGCAGTGCAGGGTCCCACCCTGATCGCCTCTCGGACGAGCAGTACTTC
>TRBV7-2|few|TRBJ2-3|NA
CASSLFFAGTTTGDTQYF
TGTGCCAGCAGCTTATTCTTTGCAGGGACGACTACCGGAGATACGCAGTATTTT
>TRBV4-2|few|TRBJ2-1|TRBD2
CASSQDPTGGSYNEQFF
TGTGCCAGCAGCCAAGATCCGACGGGAGGGTCCTACAATGAGCAGTTCTTC
>TRBV3-1|NA|TRBJ2-5|NA
CASSHQLAGINNEQYF
TGTGCCAGCAGCCACCAACTAGCAGGGATAAACAATGAGCAGTACTTC
>TRBV3-1|few|TRBJ2-7|TRBD2
CASSPGLAAKGEQYF
TGTGCCAGCAGCCCAGGACTAGCGGCAAAAGGGGAGCAGTACTTC
>TRBV6-2/TRBV6-3|NA|TRBJ2-1|NA
CASRLRLGAEYNEQFF
TGCGCCAGCAGACTGAGGCTTGGGGCAGAGTATAATGAGCAGTTCTTC
>TRBV3-1|NA|TRBJ2-1|NA
CASSQGEGEQFF
TGTGCCAGCAGCCAAGGCGAGGGTGAGCAGTTCTTC
>TRBV7-3|few|TRBJ2-3|TRBD2
CASSLETSGSVDTQYF
TGTGCCAGCAGCTTAGAGACTAGCGGGTCGGTAGATACGCAGTATTTT
>TRBV14|NA|TRBJ2-7|TRBD2
CASSKEASGKNGQYF
TGTGCCAGCAGCAAAGAGGCTAGCGGGAAGAATGGGCAGTACTTC
>TRBV24-1|NA|TRBJ2-3|TRBD2
CATSDSGLAGRTDTQYF
TGTGCCACCAGTGACTCGGGACTAGCGGGCCGCACAGATACGCAGTATTTT
>TRBV7-2|NA|TRBJ2-1|TRBD2
CASSYGGGDEQFF
TGTGCCAGCAGCTACGGGGGGGGTGATGAGCAGTTCTTC
>TRBV7-2|NA|TRBJ2-3|TRBD2
CASSLDGLAGDTQYF
TGTGCCAGCAGCTTAGATGGACTAGCGGGTGATACGCAGTATTTT
>TRBV19|few|TRBJ2-2|NA
CASMKQEPGTGELFF
TGTGCCAGTATGAAACAGGAGCCGGGGACCGGGGAGCTGTTTTTT
>TRBV9|NA|TRBJ1-2|NA
CASSPRRGGYYGYTF
TGTGCCAGCAGCCCACGCCGTGGAGGGTACTATGGCTACACCTTC
>TRBV28|few|TRBJ2-5|TRBD1
CASMRQGVETQYF
TGTGCCAGCATGCGTCAGGGGGTTGAGACCCAGTACTTC
>TRBV11-2|many|TRBJ2-7|NA
CASSLEGGRGYEQYF
TGTGCCAGCAGCTTAGAGGGTGGCAGGGGCTACGAGCAGTACTTC
>TRBV6-5|NA|TRBJ2-1|NA
CASREGVYNEQFF
TGTGCCAGCAGGGAGGGAGTCTACAATGAGCAGTTCTTC
>TRBV7-3|NA|TRBJ2-1|NA
CASSLDWNVNEQFF
TGTGCCAGCAGCTTAGACTGGAACGTTAATGAGCAGTTCTTC
>TRBV4-3|few|TRBJ2-5|NA
CASSPNGEGETQYF
TGCGCCAGCAGCCCGAATGGAGAGGGAGAGACCCAGTACTTC
>TRBV27|NA|TRBJ2-6|NA
CASSFSGVSRYSFSGANVLTF
TGTGCCAGCAGTTTCTCAGGGGTTTCACGATATTCCTTCTCTGGGGCCAACGTCCTGACTTTC
>TRBV24-1|NA|TRBJ2-3|NA
CATSAGRARSTDTQYF
TGTGCCACCAGTGCGGGAAGGGCGCGAAGCACAGATACGCAGTATTTT